This T cell receptor (beta chain) was sequenced in a study of blood T cell repertoires in COVID-19. TCRdb keeps only in-frame clones here, not all; method: immunoSEQ multiplex PCR. The sample has 150,000 to 200,000 clones, roughly nine tenths seen once. The CDR3 contains 19 residues. The germline V gene encodes CDR1 SGHTA and CDR2 FQGNSA. V shed 3 bases and J shed 0 bases, with 18 bases lying between them. Sequenced input: peripheral blood. V usage is TRBV7-2 and J usage is TRBJ2-6, with D possibly being TRBD1 (6 bases). This clonotype was sampled from a man aged 70 or older with active or convalescent COVID-19. The CDR3 protein is CASSLGPGTPYSGANVLTF. The CDR3 coding sequence is TGTGCCAGCAGCTTGGGCCCCGGGACACCCTACTCTGGGGCCAACGTCCTGACTTTC.